These T cell receptor beta chains were read from a single sample in a study of T cell changes during pregnancy in multiple sclerosis. Only in-frame clones appear in the TCRdb table, and some are missing; sequencing was by immunoSEQ multiplex PCR. Of tens of thousands of clones in the sample, roughly 93% are singletons; the top ten hold over 2%. The specimen was peripheral blood, collected in the second trimester of pregnancy. These receptors were collected from a female donor with multiple sclerosis, enrolled in a pregnancy study. Both conserved end residues are part of each CDR3. A D gene is named only where the DNA matches it firmly. The listing skips clone size in some rows; elsewhere it reads once, few, many or a size class.

d_call	clone_size	v_call	j_call	cdr3_aa	cdr3_nt
TRBD1	.	TRBV23-1	TRBJ2-7	CASSDRTGSRDCRYEQYF	TGCGCCAGCAGTGATCGGACAGGGAGTCGGGACTGCCGCTACGAGCAGTACTTC
.	.	TRBV9	TRBJ2-7	CASSVFGDGDEQYF	TGTGCCAGCAGCGTATTCGGGGATGGCGACGAGCAGTACTTC
.	.	TRBV6-4	TRBJ2-3	CASSAPGTDTQYF	TGTGCCAGCAGCGCTCCGGGAACAGATACGCAGTATTTT
.	.	TRBV7-9	TRBJ2-6	CASSRLLTGTFAGANVLTF	TGTGCCAGCAGTCGTCTCTTGACAGGGACTTTTGCTGGGGCCAACGTCCTGACTTTC
TRBD1	.	TRBV19	TRBJ1-5	CASTDRGRGNQPQHF	TGTGCCAGTACCGACAGGGGTCGAGGAAATCAGCCCCAGCATTTT
.	.	TRBV30	TRBJ1-2	CAWKTGYHSYGYTF	TGTGCCTGGAAGACGGGGTACCATTCCTATGGCTACACCTTC
TRBD1	.	TRBV9	TRBJ2-6	CASSPRQGIDGANVLTF	TGTGCCAGCAGCCCCCGACAGGGGATTGATGGGGCCAACGTCCTGACTTTC
.	.	TRBV7-3	TRBJ1-1	CASSHRAVNTEAFF	TGTGCCAGCAGCCACAGGGCGGTGAACACTGAAGCTTTCTTT
TRBD1	.	TRBV2	TRBJ2-7	CASRGQGRSYEQYF	TGTGCCAGCAGAGGACAGGGAAGATCCTACGAGCAGTACTTC
TRBD1	.	TRBV14	TRBJ1-1	CASSQGLSIRGQGPRRWNTEAFF	TGTGCCAGCAGCCAAGGTCTTTCTATTAGGGGACAGGGGCCTCGGAGATGGAACACTGAAGCTTTCTTT
.	.	TRBV6-6	TRBJ2-1	CASSPHDRLNEQFF	TGTGCCAGCAGTCCACACGACAGGCTAAATGAGCAGTTCTTC
TRBD1	.	TRBV19	TRBJ1-6	CASYDRGSSYNSPLHF	TGTGCCAGTTACGACAGGGGCAGCTCCTATAATTCACCCCTCCACTTT
TRBD1	.	TRBV7-9	TRBJ1-1	CASSSSGQAINTEAFF	TGTGCCAGCAGCTCTTCCGGACAGGCCATCAACACTGAAGCTTTCTTT
TRBD1	.	TRBV11-2	TRBJ2-7	CASSHSGDRGLEQYF	TGTGCCAGCAGCCACAGCGGGGACAGGGGTCTCGAGCAGTACTTC
.	.	TRBV18	TRBJ2-7	CASPAGAQIHEQYF	TGTGCCAGCCCTGCAGGGGCGCAGATCCACGAGCAGTACTTC
.	.	TRBV5-6	TRBJ1-4	CASSSRPPEVGEKLFF	TGTGCCAGCAGCTCCCGGCCGCCGGAGGTAGGGGAAAAACTGTTTTTT
.	.	TRBV28	TRBJ2-7	CASSLVRGDKQYF	TGTGCCAGCAGTTTGGTCAGGGGGGACAAGCAGTACTTC
TRBD1	.	TRBV6-4	TRBJ2-3	CATSRGHTDTQYF	TGTGCCACCAGTAGGGGGCACACAGATACGCAGTATTTT
.	once	TRBV15	TRBJ1-2	CATSRDAGAVYTF	TGTGCCACCAGCAGAGATGCGGGGGCTGTCTACACCTTC
.	.	TRBV2	TRBJ1-5	CASSTDSGAGQPQHF	TGTGCCAGCAGTACCGACAGTGGGGCAGGGCAGCCCCAGCATTTT
.	.	TRBV4-1	TRBJ1-1	CASSQARGGGTEAFF	TGCGCCAGCAGCCAAGCGAGGGGAGGGGGAACTGAAGCTTTCTTT
TRBD1	.	TRBV19	TRBJ2-7	CASSIQQGLHYEQYF	TGTGCCAGTAGTATACAACAGGGGCTCCACTACGAGCAGTACTTC